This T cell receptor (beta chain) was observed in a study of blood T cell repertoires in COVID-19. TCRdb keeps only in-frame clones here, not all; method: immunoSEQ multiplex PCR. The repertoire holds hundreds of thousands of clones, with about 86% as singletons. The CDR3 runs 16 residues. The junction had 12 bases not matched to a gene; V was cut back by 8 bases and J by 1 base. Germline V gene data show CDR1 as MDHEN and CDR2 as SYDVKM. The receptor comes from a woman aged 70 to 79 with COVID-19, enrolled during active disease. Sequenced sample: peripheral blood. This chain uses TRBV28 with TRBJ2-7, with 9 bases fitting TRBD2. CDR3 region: CASWAGGGGGSYEQYF. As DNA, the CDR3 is TGTGCCAGCTGGGCTGGGGGCGGGGGGGGGTCCTACGAGCAGTACTTC.